One sample yielded the 21 T cell receptor beta chains listed below, sequenced in a study of T cell responses to AZD1222 COVID-19 vaccine. Sequencing used immunoSEQ multiplex PCR; TCRdb keeps in-frame clones, though not all of them. Of about 81,000 clones detected, about 90% appear once; the ten largest clones hold 9.5% to 13%. Sample: peripheral blood, taken 28 days after the second AZD1222 dose. Receptors were obtained from an adult who received the AZD1222 COVID-19 vaccine.

The chain employs TRBV12-5 and TRBJ2-7; D is perhaps TRBD1 (5 bases). Germline V gene lookup returns CDR1 LGHNT and CDR2 FRNRAP. The CDR3 sequence is 12 residues long. The germline V and J ends were trimmed by 6 bases and 7 bases, with 13 bases remaining between them. CDR3 nucleotides: TGTGCTAGTGGCTCAGGGTCGAGGGAGCAGTACTTC. The encoded protein is CASGSGSREQYF.

This clone was counted a single time. Within the sample, other DNA sequences also encode this same CDR3. The V and J genes are TRBV28 and TRBJ1-2; the D gene is possibly TRBD1 (5 bases). Trimming shortened V by 3 bases and J by 2 bases, and 10 bases separated the two germline ends. Germline CDR1 reads MDHEN; CDR2 reads SYDVKM. This CDR3 region has 14 residues. CDR3 DNA sequence: TGTGCCAGCAGTTTTCCTGGGGGGAACTATGGCTACACCTTC. It codes for CASSFPGGNYGYTF.

J is TRBJ2-3 and V is TRBV6-5; TRBD2 matches at 13 bases. CDR3 length: 16 residues. Germline assignment: CDR1 MNHEY and CDR2 SVGAGI. After removal of 0 bases from V and 7 bases from J, the junction contained 4 bases not matched to a gene. The CDR3 reads CASSYSTSGGRNTQYF. As DNA, the CDR3 is TGTGCCAGCAGTTACTCGACTAGCGGGGGGCGGAATACGCAGTATTTT.

The chain carries TRBV5-4 and TRBJ2-1; TRBD2 aligns across 15 bases. Germline V gene lookup returns CDR1 SGHNT and CDR2 YYREEE (reference sequence). CDR3 length equals 17 residues. V was pared by 3 bases and J by 2 bases, with 3 bases of the junction left unmatched. CDR3 loop: CASSSGLAGGTYNEQFF. The CDR3 nucleotides read TGTGCCAGCAGCTCGGGACTAGCGGGGGGCACCTACAATGAGCAGTTCTTC.

The V and J genes are TRBV6-1 and TRBJ1-2; D gene ambiguous. The V end was cut by 1 base, the J end by 8 bases, with 14 bases between. CDR3 length: 14 residues. The germline V gene encodes CDR1 MNHNS and CDR2 SASEGT. The CDR3 DNA reads TGTGCCAGCAGTGAAGGCGGAGGAAGGCCCGGCTACACCTTC. Translation: CASSEGGGRPGYTF.

This sequence joins TRBV9 and TRBJ2-1; 10 nucleotides agree with TRBD2. CDR3 length: 14 residues. Unmatched junction bases numbered 5, after V lost 7 bases and J lost 4 bases. The V gene's germline CDR1 is SGDLS and CDR2 YYNGEE. CDR3 sequence (DNA): TGTGCCAGCTCGGCTAGCGGGGGATACAATGAGCAGTTCTTC. It is translated as CASSASGGYNEQFF.

The chain links TRBV6-5 to TRBJ2-7; D may be TRBD2 (5 bases). Germline CDR1 reads MNHEY; CDR2 reads SVGAGI. V lost 7 bases, J lost 7 bases, and 17 bases lay in between. This CDR3 comprises 13 residues. Written as DNA, the CDR3 is TGTGCCAGCATTGTTACCGACCGGGGAGAGCAGTACTTC. As protein: CASIVTDRGEQYF.

The chain carries TRBV7-3 and TRBJ1-1; D gene unclear. Trimming stripped 4 bases from V and 6 bases from J, with 12 bases between. The CDR3 length is 13 residues. Germline V lookup: CDR1 SGHTA, CDR2 FQGTGA. The CDR3 protein is CASSSNGNAEAFF. In nucleotides, the CDR3 is TGTGCCAGCAGCTCAAACGGAAACGCTGAAGCTTTCTTT.

This rearrangement joins TRBV15 to TRBJ1-2; unclear D gene. Germline lookup yields CDR1 LNHNV and CDR2 YYDKDF (reference sequence). The CDR3 covers 15 residues. The V gene lost 0 bases and the J gene lost 4 bases, with 12 bases spanning the gap. CDR3 residues: CATSRELKYFYGYTF. The CDR3 nucleotides read TGTGCCACCAGCAGAGAATTAAAATATTTCTATGGCTACACCTTC. Combining the CDR3 with reference TRBV15 and TRBJ1-2 gives the whole variable domain DAMVIQNPRYQVTQFGKPVTLSCSQTLNHNVMYWYQQKSSQAPKLLFHYYDKDFNNEADTPDNFQSRRPNTSFCFLDIRSPGLGDTAMYLCATSRELKYFYGYTFGSGTRLTVV.

The chain has TRBV5-6 and TRBJ1-5; weak D call: TRBD1 (6 bases). V was shortened by 1 base and J by 4 bases, with 18 bases between the two germline ends. Germline CDR1 reads SGHDT; CDR2 reads YYEEEE. This CDR3 comprises 17 residues. In DNA form, the CDR3 reads TGTGCCAGCAGCTTGTTGGGGGAACAGGGATCGAATCAGCCCCAGCATTTT. It codes for CASSLLGEQGSNQPQHF.

This clone was found once. This chain links TRBV2 with TRBJ2-1; 9 positions agree with TRBD1. Trimming cost V 6 bases and J 7 bases; bases outside gene matches: 10. The CDR3 is made up of 15 amino acids. Germline lookup yields CDR1 SNHLY and CDR2 FYNNEI. CDR3 region: CASRYTGTGKNEQFF. The CDR3 coding sequence is TGTGCCAGCAGATATACCGGGACAGGGAAAAATGAGCAGTTCTTC.

The chain joins TRBV10-2 to TRBJ1-2; TRBD1 might be the D (6 bases). This CDR3 contains 12 residues. V was trimmed by 6 bases and J by 5 bases, leaving 10 bases between them. CDR1 WSHSY and CDR2 SAAADI come from the germline V gene. The CDR3 loop is CASSGQRYGYTF. The CDR3 nucleotides are TGCGCCAGCAGCGGACAGCGATATGGCTACACCTTC.

The chain links TRBV5-5 to TRBJ1-1, with D hard to call. Germline V gives CDR1 SGHKS, CDR2 YYEKEE (reference sequence). Trimming left V 7 bases short and J 1 base short, with 14 bases between. The length of the CDR3 is 14 residues. The CDR3 bases are TGTGCCAGCGACAACCCCCCCTCGAACACTGAAGCTTTCTTT. Translated: CASDNPPSNTEAFF. Based on the CDR3 plus reference TRBV5-5 and TRBJ1-1, the full variable domain is DAGVTQSPTHLIKTRGQQVTLRCSPISGHKSVSWYQQVLGQGPQFIFQYYEKEERGRGNFPDRFSARQFPNYSSELNVNALLLGDSALYLCASDNPPSNTEAFFGQGTRLTVV.

The V and J genes are TRBV12-5 and TRBJ1-6; TRBD1 aligns across 9 bases. The CDR3 extends over 17 amino acids. Germline loops: CDR1 LGHNT, CDR2 FRNRAP. J lost 7 bases, V lost 6 bases, and 13 bases had no gene match. The CDR3 protein is CASGPDRQGDRNSPLHF. CDR3 in DNA: TGTGCTAGTGGCCCCGACCGACAGGGGGACAGGAATTCACCCCTCCACTTT.

The chain uses TRBV28 and TRBJ1-5; D unclear. CDR1 and CDR2 (germline): MDHEN, SYDVKM. CDR3 size: 15 residues. V lost 10 bases and J 6 bases, leaving 22 bases between the germline ends. CDR3 region: CAIPLRASMSQPQHF. In nucleotides, the CDR3 is TGTGCCATCCCGTTGAGAGCCAGTATGAGTCAGCCCCAGCATTTT.

The gene calls are TRBV28 and TRBJ1-6; D unclear. V was clipped by 6 bases and J by 10 bases, with 19 bases between them. Germline V gene lookup returns CDR1 MDHEN and CDR2 SYDVKM. The CDR3 consists of 15 residues. CDR3 protein: CASRSLQTLGSPLHF. CDR3 nucleotides: TGTGCCAGCAGATCCCTCCAAACTCTTGGGTCACCCCTCCACTTT.

The rearrangement links TRBV5-1 to TRBJ2-1, with 9 bases aligning to TRBD2. There are 15 residues in the CDR3. Germline V gene lookup returns CDR1 SGHRS and CDR2 YFSETQ. V dropped 4 bases and J dropped 9; count of bases not matched to a gene: 11. The CDR3 DNA sequence: TGCGCCAGCAGCAGTAGCGGGAGAGTCGACGTTGAGCAGTTCTTC. It encodes CASSSSGRVDVEQFF. The complete variable domain, with remaining parts taken from reference TRBV5-1 and TRBJ2-1, reads KAGVTQTPRYLIKTRGQQVTLSCSPISGHRSVSWYQQTPGQGLQFLFEYFSETQRNKGNFPGRFSGRQFSNSRSEMNVSTLELGDSALYLCASSSSGRVDVEQFFGPGTRLTVL.

There are a few counts of this clone. V usage is TRBV4-1 and J usage is TRBJ1-3, with unresolved D. The germline gives CDR1 MGHRA, CDR2 YSYEKL. Trimming pared 0 bases from V and 10 bases from J, leaving 16 bases between. The CDR3 is 15 amino acids. CDR3 residues: CASSQEGLSGSTIYF. The CDR3 bases are TGCGCCAGCAGCCAAGAAGGCCTTTCCGGATCGACCATATATTTT.

This clone was seen a handful of times. The chain uses TRBV7-2 and TRBJ1-6; D not certain. V was pared by 2 bases and J by 9 bases, with 20 bases between. The CDR3 contains 17 residues. CDR1 and CDR2 from the germline V gene are SGHTA and FQGNSA. Here the CDR3 reads CASSLSRITALASPLHF. CDR3 nucleotides: TGTGCCAGCAGCTTATCCCGGATTACAGCCCTGGCTTCACCCCTCCACTTT.

This clone was observed once. V is TRBV7-6 and J is TRBJ1-5; D call uncertain. With 3 bases removed from V and 0 bases from J, the gap between germline ends came to 9 bases. The CDR3 has 15 residues. Germline assignment: CDR1 SGHVS and CDR2 FNYEAQ. This CDR3 reads CASSLGINSNQPQHF. For the CDR3, the DNA is TGTGCCAGCAGCTTGGGGATTAATAGCAATCAGCCCCAGCATTTT. Full variable domain (outside the CDR3, taken from reference TRBV7-6 and TRBJ1-5): GAGVSQSPRYKVTKRGQDVALRCDPISGHVSLYWYRQALGQGPEFLTYFNYEAQQDKSGLPNDRFSAERPEGSISTLTIQRTEQRDSAMYRCASSLGINSNQPQHFGDGTRLSIL.

The rearrangement links TRBV6-4 to TRBJ1-2, with 7 nucleotides matching TRBD1. Germline V CDR1 and CDR2: MRHNA, SNTAGT. The ends lost 6 bases at V and 7 bases at J; junction bases unmatched: 8. CDR3 length equals 13 residues. The CDR3 sequence: CASSDRETGGYTF. The CDR3, as DNA: TGTGCCAGCAGCGACAGGGAGACAGGTGGCTACACCTTC.